This is a list of T cell receptor beta chains from one sample in a study of blood T cell repertoires in COVID-19. The assay was immunoSEQ multiplex PCR, and TCRdb's table has in-frame clones only and misses some. The table lists around 63,000 clones, roughly 90% of them singletons. Sequencing was performed on peripheral blood. The receptors were gathered from a woman aged 60-75 years with acute or convalescent COVID-19. The CDR3 runs from the conserved cysteine through the conserved F or W. The order of the fields is clone size, J gene, V gene, D gene, CDR3 DNA, CDR3 protein. The D gene is left open where the match is weak. Where a row states a size, it is once, few, many or the class of an expanded clone; other rows omit it.

few TRBJ1-2 TRBV25-1 . TGTGCCAGCAGTGAATTAAGGCAGGGATATGGCTACACCTTC CASSELRQGYGYTF
once TRBJ2-5 TRBV19 . TGTGCCAGCAAGACACAGGGGGGGGAGACCCAGTACTTC CASKTQGGETQYF
. TRBJ1-3 TRBV3-1/TRBV3-2 . TGTGCCAGCAGCCGAGCGAGCTCTGGAAACACCATATATTTT CASSRASSGNTIYF
. TRBJ2-3 TRBV11-1 TRBD2 TGTGCCAGCACGGGAGGAGAGACAGATACGCAGTATTTT CASTGGETDTQYF
. TRBJ1-1 TRBV19 TRBD1 TGTGCCAGTAGTCAACAGGGGATGAACACTGAAGCTTTCTTT CASSQQGMNTEAFF
. TRBJ1-1 TRBV6-5 . TGTGCCAGCAGCCCAACCAGGAGGTCCTATGAAGCTTTCTTT CASSPTRRSYEAFF
. TRBJ2-2 TRBV19 . TGTGCCAGTAGTATGCGGCCAGGGGAGAACACCGGGGAGCTGTTTTTT CASSMRPGENTGELFF
. TRBJ2-3 TRBV25-1 . TGTGCCAGCAGTGAATATACGGCAGATACGCAGTATTTT CASSEYTADTQYF
. TRBJ1-5 TRBV6-6 . TGTGCCAGCAGTCGAGACAGTAGCAATCAGCCCCAGCATTTT CASSRDSSNQPQHF
. TRBJ1-1 TRBV6-5 . TGTGCCAGCATCTCTTCCTACGGGGACACTGAAGCTTTCTTT CASISSYGDTEAFF
. TRBJ2-2 TRBV6-5 . TGTGCCAGCAGTTCCTCAGCCTACACCGGGGAGCTGTTTTTT CASSSSAYTGELFF
. TRBJ1-1 TRBV7-2 TRBD1 TGTGCCAGCAGCTCCGGGACAGCGAACACTGAAGCTTTCTTT CASSSGTANTEAFF
. TRBJ1-2 TRBV5-1 TRBD1 TGCGCCAGCAGTTCAATACAGGGGGCTGGTGGCTACACCTTC CASSSIQGAGGYTF
. TRBJ1-2 TRBV6-1 . TGTGCCAGCAGTGAGAGCGGCAGGGGCTCCTATGGCTACACCTTC CASSESGRGSYGYTF
. TRBJ1-2 TRBV3-1/TRBV3-2 TRBD1 TGTGCCAGCAGCCGGGGACAGGGCGAAACCTATGGCTACACCTTC CASSRGQGETYGYTF
. TRBJ2-1 TRBV5-4 . TGTGCCAGCAGTTTGGTGGACGGGAGCAATGAGCAGTTCTTC CASSLVDGSNEQFF
. TRBJ2-3 TRBV7-9 TRBD2 TGTGCCAGCAGCCTCGGGACTAGCGGGGTCGGACGCACAGATACGCAGTATTTT CASSLGTSGVGRTDTQYF
once TRBJ2-2 TRBV28 . TGTGCCAGCAGTTTAAGGGGGACACTTAACACCGGGGAGCTGTTTTTT CASSLRGTLNTGELFF
. TRBJ2-3 TRBV18 TRBD2 TGTGCCAGCTCACCACAGGTTCTAGCGGGGGGCCCAGATACGCAGTATTTT CASSPQVLAGGPDTQYF
. TRBJ1-4 TRBV7-9 . TGTGCCAGCAGCTTAGGGGGACGGAGGGGAGCTGCAACTAATGAAAAACTGTTTTTT CASSLGGRRGAATNEKLFF
. TRBJ1-2 TRBV2 . TGTGCCAGCAACCTACACAGGGATGGCTACACCTTC CASNLHRDGYTF
. TRBJ1-3 TRBV2 . TGTGCCAGCAGTGAAGCGGGCAGCCTCTCTGGAAACACCATATATTTT CASSEAGSLSGNTIYF
. TRBJ1-2 TRBV5-1 . TGCGCCAGCAGCTTTTGGGGGGGACCTGGCTACACCTTC CASSFWGGPGYTF
. TRBJ2-5 TRBV5-1 TRBD2 TGCGCCAGCAGCTTGGTTGGAGCGGGAGTCGGTTGGGAGACCCAGTACTTC CASSLVGAGVGWETQYF
. TRBJ2-1 TRBV2 . TGTGCCAGCAGTGAAGAGGTTCCGGGGAGTACTACATACAATGAGCAGTTCTTC CASSEEVPGSTTYNEQFF
. TRBJ2-1 TRBV13 TRBD2 TGTGCCAGCAGCTTCAGGCTAGCGGGAGTGGGCTCCTACAATGAGCAGTTCTTC CASSFRLAGVGSYNEQFF
. TRBJ2-3 TRBV2 . TGTGCCAGCGGGCGGGGACCTAGCACAGATACGCAGTATTTT CASGRGPSTDTQYF
. TRBJ1-2 TRBV10-2 TRBD1 TGCGCCAGCAGTGAGTCGCCGACAGGGGGCTATGGCTACACCTTC CASSESPTGGYGYTF
. TRBJ1-2 TRBV5-8 TRBD1 TGTGCCAGCAGCACCCGGACAGGATACTATGGCTACACCTTC CASSTRTGYYGYTF
. TRBJ1-1 TRBV6-1 . TGTGCCAGCAGTGAAGTACAGGGCGGGACTGAAGCTTTCTTT CASSEVQGGTEAFF
. TRBJ2-5 TRBV27 TRBD2 TGTGCCAGCAGTTGGTCTGGCGGGGGGAGAGAGGAGACCCAGTACTTC CASSWSGGGREETQYF
. TRBJ1-2 TRBV6-5 TRBD1 TGTGCCAGCAGTTCTCTAGTACAGGGGCATGGCTACACCTTC CASSSLVQGHGYTF
. TRBJ2-2 TRBV5-8 TRBD1 TGTGCCAGCAGCCTCGACAGGGTGATCACCGGGGAGCTGTTTTTT CASSLDRVITGELFF
. TRBJ2-1 TRBV11-2 . TGTGCCAGCAGCCCCTCTCGTTGGCTTCCTTCCAACTCCTACAATGAGCAGTTCTTC CASSPSRWLPSNSYNEQFF
. TRBJ1-3 TRBV3-1/TRBV3-2 . TGTGCCAGCAGCCAAGTAAACTTTATCGGAAACACCATATATTTT CASSQVNFIGNTIYF
. TRBJ1-6 TRBV30 . TGTGCCTGGGCGGGGGACCCCCCCTCACCCCTCCACTTT CAWAGDPPSPLHF
. TRBJ2-2 TRBV7-2 TRBD2 TGTGCCAGCAGCTCTCTAGCGGGAGGCGGCGGGGAGCTGTTTTTT CASSSLAGGGGELFF
. TRBJ2-3 TRBV5-8 TRBD1 TGTGCCAGCAGCTATGGACAGGGGACCGCAGATACGCAGTATTTT CASSYGQGTADTQYF